This T cell receptor (beta chain) was recovered during a study of blood T cell repertoires in COVID-19. TCRdb keeps only in-frame clones here, not all; method: immunoSEQ multiplex PCR. This repertoire shows some 190,000 clones, roughly 84% found once; its top ten account for about 3.3%. The sample comprised PBMCs or T cells enriched from blood (not recorded which). The TCR comes from a young woman who had been exposed to COVID-19.

In DNA form, the CDR3 reads TGCGCCAGCAGTGCCAGCGGAAATCAAGAGACCCAGTACTTC. Encoded protein: CASSASGNQETQYF. The V call is TRBV10-1, the J call TRBJ2-5; D possibly corresponds to TRBD2 (5 bases). V lost 4 bases and J 2 bases, leaving 11 bases between the germline ends. The CDR3 has 14 amino acids. The V gene's germline CDR1 is WNHNN and CDR2 SYGVQD (reference sequence).